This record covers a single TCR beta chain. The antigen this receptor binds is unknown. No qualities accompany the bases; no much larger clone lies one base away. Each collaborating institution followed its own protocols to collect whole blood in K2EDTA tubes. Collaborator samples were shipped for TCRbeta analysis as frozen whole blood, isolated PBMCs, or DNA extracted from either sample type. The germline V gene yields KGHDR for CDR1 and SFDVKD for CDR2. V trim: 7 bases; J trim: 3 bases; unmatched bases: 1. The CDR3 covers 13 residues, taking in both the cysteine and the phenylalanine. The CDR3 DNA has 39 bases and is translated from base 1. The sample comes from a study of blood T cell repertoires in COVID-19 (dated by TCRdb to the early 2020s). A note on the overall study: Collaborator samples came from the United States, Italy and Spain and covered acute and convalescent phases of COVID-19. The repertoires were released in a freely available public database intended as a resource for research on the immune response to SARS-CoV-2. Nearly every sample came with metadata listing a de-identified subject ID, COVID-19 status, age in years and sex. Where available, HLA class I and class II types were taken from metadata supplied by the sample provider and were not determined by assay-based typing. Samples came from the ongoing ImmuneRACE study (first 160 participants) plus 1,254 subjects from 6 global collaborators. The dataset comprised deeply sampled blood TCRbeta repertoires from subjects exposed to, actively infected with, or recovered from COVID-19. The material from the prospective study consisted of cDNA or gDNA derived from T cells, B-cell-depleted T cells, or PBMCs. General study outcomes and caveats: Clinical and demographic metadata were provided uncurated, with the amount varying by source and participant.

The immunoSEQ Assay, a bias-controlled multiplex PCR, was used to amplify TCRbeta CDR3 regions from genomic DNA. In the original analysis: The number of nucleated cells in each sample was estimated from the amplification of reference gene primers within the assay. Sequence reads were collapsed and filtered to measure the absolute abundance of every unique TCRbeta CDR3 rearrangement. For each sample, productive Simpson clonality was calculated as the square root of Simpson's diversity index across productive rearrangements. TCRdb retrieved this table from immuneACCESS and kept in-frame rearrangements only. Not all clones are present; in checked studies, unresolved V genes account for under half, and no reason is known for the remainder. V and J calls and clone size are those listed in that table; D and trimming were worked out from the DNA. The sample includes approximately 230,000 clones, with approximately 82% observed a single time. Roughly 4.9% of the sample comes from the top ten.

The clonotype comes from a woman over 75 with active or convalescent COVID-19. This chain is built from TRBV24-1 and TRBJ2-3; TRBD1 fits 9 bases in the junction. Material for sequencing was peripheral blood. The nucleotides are TGTGCCACCAGACAGGGGGCTACAGATACGCAGTATTTT. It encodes CATRQGATDTQYF.